Shown below are 8 T cell receptor beta chains from a single sample sequenced in a study of beta chain features in type 1 diabetes. Study-wide findings and caveats: Among all four CD4+ subsets, Type 1 diabetes patients had TCRB CDR3s that were moderately but significantly shorter.

Their specific antigens are unknown. The investigators reverse transcribed all of the isolated RNA, so they sequenced expressed TCRB transcripts. Assay used: immunoSEQ multiplex PCR; TCRdb lists only in-frame clones, some missing. The sample yields 600,000 to 750,000 clones, 9.5% to 15% seen once. Sequenced: naive CD4+ T cells from blood. The receptors stem from a man aged 25 to 40 with type 1 diabetes.

The chain combines TRBV7-2 with TRBJ1-5; tentative D call: TRBD1 (5 bases). The V gene lost 6 bases and the J gene lost 2 bases, with 11 bases spanning the gap. The CDR3 totals 14 residues. In germline, CDR1 is SGHTA, CDR2 FQGNSA. CDR3: CASRVGGGNQPQHF. The CDR3 region has the DNA TGTGCCAGCAGGGTTGGGGGAGGCAATCAGCCCCAGCATTTT.

The CDR3 sequence is CASSQQGTKNIQYF. The CDR3 DNA reads TGTGCCAGCAGCCAACAGGGAACCAAAAACATTCAGTACTTC. This rearrangement joins TRBV5-6 to TRBJ2-4, with D maybe TRBD1 (6 bases). Per germline, CDR1 SGHDT and CDR2 YYEEEE. V lost 4 bases to trimming and J lost 2 bases, with 10 bases between them. CDR3 length: 14 amino acids.

The V gene is TRBV7-2, the J gene TRBJ2-6; 7 bases line up with TRBD1. Germline V CDR1 and CDR2: SGHTA, FQGNSA. This CDR3 contains 18 residues. Losses at the gene ends were 0 bases for V and 0 bases for J; bases not matched to a gene: 5. The chain's CDR3 is CASSLAGTVRSGANVLTF. The CDR3 DNA reads TGTGCCAGCAGCTTAGCCGGGACAGTCCGCTCTGGGGCCAACGTCCTGACTTTC.

This clone was seen more than once but under ten times. This chain uses TRBV9 with TRBJ2-1; D is unresolved. Trimming removed 0 bases from V and 13 bases from J, with 14 bases in between. This CDR3 comprises 13 residues. Germline CDR1 and CDR2: SGDLS and YYNGEE. The CDR3 region is CASSVEVGSTQFF. CDR3 nucleotides: TGTGCCAGCAGCGTAGAGGTGGGGTCGACTCAGTTCTTC.

This clone was counted between two and nine times. V gene TRBV29-1 combines with J gene TRBJ1-5; D remains unclear. Trimming left V 4 bases short and J 0 bases short, with 7 bases between. The germline V gene has CDR1 SQVTM and CDR2 ANQGSEA. This CDR3 region has 13 residues. CDR3 DNA: TGCAGCGTTGCAGGCCATAGCAATCAGCCCCAGCATTTT. It yields the protein CSVAGHSNQPQHF.

This clone has a handful of counts. The J gene is TRBJ2-3, the V gene TRBV5-4; no firm D call. The CDR3 has 14 residues. Trimming pared 1 base from V and 2 bases from J, leaving 8 bases between. CDR1 and CDR2 from the germline V gene are SGHNT and YYREEE (reference sequence). The CDR3 sequence is CASSLTRITDTQYF. Written as DNA, the CDR3 is TGTGCCAGCAGCTTGACCAGGATCACAGATACGCAGTATTTT.

This chain joins TRBV30 and TRBJ2-5, with 11 bases lining up with TRBD2. There are 15 residues in the CDR3. V gave up 2 bases and J gave up 4 bases; unmatched junction bases: 6. Germline CDR1 reads GTSNPN; CDR2 reads SVGIG (reference sequence). The CDR3 here is CAWSLAGGPGETQYF. CDR3 nucleotide sequence: TGTGCCTGGAGTTTAGCGGGGGGGCCAGGAGAGACCCAGTACTTC.

This clone was counted only a few times. This sequence joins TRBV7-9 and TRBJ2-2, with 10 bases identical to TRBD1. V lost 6 bases and J lost 3; bases outside the gene matches: 7. Per germline, CDR1 SEHNR and CDR2 FQNEAQ (reference sequence). The CDR3 covers 16 residues. CDR3 loop: CASSSSDRGHTGELFF. The CDR3 DNA follows: TGTGCCAGCAGTTCCTCCGACAGGGGGCACACCGGGGAGCTGTTTTTT.